This T cell receptor (beta chain) was sequenced in a study of human T cells and chemical hapten exposure. For the study at large: Small differences in pooled library volume mainly drove the variation in TCR yields per sample.

Germline V gene lookup returns CDR1 MNHEY and CDR2 SVGAGI. The CDR3 has 13 amino acids. V was pared by 6 bases and J by 7 bases, with 10 bases between. Total RNA extraction was carried out from unfractionated whole blood. Individual cDNA molecules in this library carried unique molecular identifiers. TCRdb used MiXCR to reprocess the reads, holding one entry per CDR3 protein. The sample lists fewer than 150,000 distinct CDR3 sequences, over 6.5% occurring once. Sequenced input: whole blood. The TCR sequence derives from a human donor in good health. Some clones in this sample may be carry-over from other donors' samples. The chain combines TRBV6-5 with TRBJ1-6, with a tentative D call TRBD1 (6 bases). CDR3 residues: CASSPGTNSPLHF. CDR3 DNA: TGTGCCAGCAGCCCCGGGACAAATTCACCCCTCCACTTT.